Listed here is a single TCR beta chain. Its antigen is unknown. Healthy bone marrow donors made up the cohort. The CDR3 runs 16 residues. Per the germline V gene, CDR1 is SGHRS and CDR2 is YFSETQ. V was pared by 2 bases and J by 3 bases, with 7 bases of the junction left unmatched. The data were taken from a study of cytomegalovirus exposure and HLA in healthy donors. Whole-study results and caveats: Highest at DRB1 and lowest at HLA-C, TCR association rates differed among HLA loci in a later analysis. The study flagged roughly 150 TCR beta chains as cytomegalovirus-associated.

A multiplex PCR was run with 60 Vbeta primers and 13 Jbeta primers. Method: immunoSEQ multiplex PCR; TCRdb's copy keeps in-frame clones and lacks some. The sample comprises 110,000 to 150,000 clones, 80% of which are singletons, and around 4.4% rests with the top ten. Sequencing was performed on PBMCs. The clonotype comes from a man between 35 and 55 years old in good health and CMV-seronegative. This sequence joins TRBV5-1 and TRBJ1-4; TRBD1 aligns across 7 bases. The CDR3 DNA is TGCGCCAGCAGCTTACCCCCGGGACAGCCTAATGAAAAACTGTTTTTT. It encodes CASSLPPGQPNEKLFF.